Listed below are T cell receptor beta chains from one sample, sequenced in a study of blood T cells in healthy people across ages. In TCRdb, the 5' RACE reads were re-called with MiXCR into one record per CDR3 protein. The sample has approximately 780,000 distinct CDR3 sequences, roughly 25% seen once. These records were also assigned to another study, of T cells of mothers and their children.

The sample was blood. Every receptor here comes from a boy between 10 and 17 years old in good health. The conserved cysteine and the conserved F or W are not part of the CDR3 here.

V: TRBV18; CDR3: ASSPPTGLVNTEAF
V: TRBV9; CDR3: ASSPRGTGNAGYT
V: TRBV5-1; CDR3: ASSLRGGRFRPPSGANVLT
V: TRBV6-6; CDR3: ASSYVGLGYGYT
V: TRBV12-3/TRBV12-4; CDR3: ASRNSGTGGGKTQY
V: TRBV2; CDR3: ASSTGTGAQETQY
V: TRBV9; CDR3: ASSVRGIIGRETQY
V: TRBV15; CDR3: ATSRAPKTSGSYNEQF
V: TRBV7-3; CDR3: ASSLLSGLGETQY
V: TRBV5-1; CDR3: ASSLAVYSGGAVSEQF
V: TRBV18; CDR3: ASSRSRREQETQY
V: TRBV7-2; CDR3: ASSSFSGGRYNEQF
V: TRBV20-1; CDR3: SAFDRGHEQY
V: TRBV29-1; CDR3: SDHGQRTYNEQF
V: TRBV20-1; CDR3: SASGVVEQF
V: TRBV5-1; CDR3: ASSLLEGMNTEAF
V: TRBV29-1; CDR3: SVHRIGVEEKLF
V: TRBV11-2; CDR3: ASSFQGLAKNIQY
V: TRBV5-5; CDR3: ASRRDWDQDTQY
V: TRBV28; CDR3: ASSFRRGNSPLH
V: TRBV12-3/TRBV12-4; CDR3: ASTGGTYNEQF
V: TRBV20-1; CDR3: SARTSGGSYEQY
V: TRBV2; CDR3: ASSVPRWAGGRSYEQY
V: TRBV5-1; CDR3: ASSLEGTLSNEQF
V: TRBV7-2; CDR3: ASRSKPGRPNDTQY
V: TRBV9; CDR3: ASSTQLGDGYT
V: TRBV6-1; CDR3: AGQGASVGYT
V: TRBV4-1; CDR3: ASSLGRGNIQY
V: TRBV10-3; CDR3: AISGGSGVLEQY
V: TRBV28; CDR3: ASTGPAYEQY
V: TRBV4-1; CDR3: ASSQDGSIRTEAF
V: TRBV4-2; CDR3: ASSQDSPDRGLGMNTEAF
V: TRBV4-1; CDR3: ASSQDESAESNGYT
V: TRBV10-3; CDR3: AISDARGLHEDTQY
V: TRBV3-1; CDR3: ASSPGGGPGYGYT
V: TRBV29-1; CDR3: SVSKPYRTSGPSSNEQF
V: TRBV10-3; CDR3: AISESRGQQETQY
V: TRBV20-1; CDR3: SAVLSLYEQY
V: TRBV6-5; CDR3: ASSYLPTGLGNEKLF
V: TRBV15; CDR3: ATSRKNLRQSGNTEAF